The T cell receptor beta chain under discussion was sequenced for a study of T-cell memory formation after mild COVID-19. Study context: Largely, TCR clusters stayed within a single donor. Study outcomes and limitations: Some clones that responded turned up in pre-infection memory, which suggests that cross-reactive memory joined in. A second wave expanding day 15 to 37 was CD4+-biased; contracting clones were balanced.

The length of the CDR3 is 14 residues. The V and J ends lost 5 bases and 6 bases, in that order; junction bases with no gene match: 5. Per the germline V gene, CDR1 is KGHDR and CDR2 is SFDVKD. This clonotype turned up a few times. Its antigen is unknown. Employing constant-segment primers, 5'RACE generated TCR alpha and TCR beta cDNA libraries bearing sample barcodes and UMIs. TCRdb reprocessed the 5' RACE reads with MiXCR, giving one entry per CDR3 protein. Among 300,000 to 350,000 distinct CDR3 sequences listed, approximately 13% were seen once. The rearrangement links TRBV24-1 to TRBJ2-3, with 9 bases fitting TRBD2. The sample taken for sequencing was PBMCs or a T cell subset sorted from them (not recorded which). The clonotype comes from a man aged 18 to 29 who had mild COVID-19 (a few samples of this study predate the infection). Cell type and time point are not known. The CDR3 protein is CATSGGLASDTQYF. CDR3 nucleotide sequence: TGTGCCACCAGTGGGGGACTAGCCTCGGATACGCAGTATTTT.